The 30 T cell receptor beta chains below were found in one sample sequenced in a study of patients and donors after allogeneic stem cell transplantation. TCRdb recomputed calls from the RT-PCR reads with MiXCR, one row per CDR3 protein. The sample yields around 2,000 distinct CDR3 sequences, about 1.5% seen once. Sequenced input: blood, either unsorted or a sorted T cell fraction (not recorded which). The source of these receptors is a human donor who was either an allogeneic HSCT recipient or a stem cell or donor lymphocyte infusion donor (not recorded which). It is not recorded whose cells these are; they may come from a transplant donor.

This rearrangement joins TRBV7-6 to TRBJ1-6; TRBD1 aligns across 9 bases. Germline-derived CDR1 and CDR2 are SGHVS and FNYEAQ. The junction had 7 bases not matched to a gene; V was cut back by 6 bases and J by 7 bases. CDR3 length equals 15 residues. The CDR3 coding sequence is TGTGCCAGCAGGCTGGACAGGGGTGGAAATTCACCCCTCCACTTT. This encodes CASRLDRGGNSPLHF. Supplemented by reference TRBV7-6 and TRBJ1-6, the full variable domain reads GAGVSQSPRYKVTKRGQDVALRCDPISGHVSLYWYRQALGQGPEFLTYFNYEAQQDKSGLPNDRFSAERPEGSISTLTIQRTEQRDSAMYRCASRLDRGGNSPLHFGNGTRLTVT.

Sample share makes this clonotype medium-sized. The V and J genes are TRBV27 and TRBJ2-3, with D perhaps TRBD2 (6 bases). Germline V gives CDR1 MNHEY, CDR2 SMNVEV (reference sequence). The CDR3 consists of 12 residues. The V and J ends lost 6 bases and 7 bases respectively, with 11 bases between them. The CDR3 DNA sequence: TGTGCCAGCAGAACGGGACTTCATACGCAGTATTTT. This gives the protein CASRTGLHTQYF.

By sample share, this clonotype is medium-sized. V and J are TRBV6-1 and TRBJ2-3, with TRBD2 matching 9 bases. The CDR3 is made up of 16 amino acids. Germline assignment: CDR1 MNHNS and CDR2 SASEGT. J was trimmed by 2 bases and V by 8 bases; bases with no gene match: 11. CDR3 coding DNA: TGTGCCAGCCTAAGCGGGGGGACTCTCTACACAGATACGCAGTATTTT. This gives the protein CASLSGGTLYTDTQYF.

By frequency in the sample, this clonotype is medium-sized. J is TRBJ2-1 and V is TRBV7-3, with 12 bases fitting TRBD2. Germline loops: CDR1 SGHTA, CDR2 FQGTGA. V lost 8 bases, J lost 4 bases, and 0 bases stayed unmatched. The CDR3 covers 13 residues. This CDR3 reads CASGLAGYNEQFF. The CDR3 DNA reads TGTGCCAGCGGACTAGCGGGGTACAATGAGCAGTTCTTC.

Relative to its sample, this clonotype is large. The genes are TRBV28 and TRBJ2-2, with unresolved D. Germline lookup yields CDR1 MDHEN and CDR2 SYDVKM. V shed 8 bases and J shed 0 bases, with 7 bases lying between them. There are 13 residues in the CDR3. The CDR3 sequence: CASRAANTGELFF. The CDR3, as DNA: TGTGCCAGCCGGGCAGCGAACACCGGGGAGCTGTTTTTT. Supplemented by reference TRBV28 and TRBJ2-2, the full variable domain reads DVKVTQSSRYLVKRTGEKVFLECVQDMDHENMFWYRQDPGLGLRLIYFSYDVKMKEKGDIPEGYSVSREKKERFSLILESASTNQTSMYLCASRAANTGELFFGEGSRLTVL.

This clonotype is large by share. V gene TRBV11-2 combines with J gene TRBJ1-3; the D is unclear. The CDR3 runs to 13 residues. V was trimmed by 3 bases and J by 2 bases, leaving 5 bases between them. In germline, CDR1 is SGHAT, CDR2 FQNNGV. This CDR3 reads CASSLEPGNTIYF. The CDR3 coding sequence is TGTGCCAGCAGCTTGGAGCCTGGAAACACCATATATTTT.

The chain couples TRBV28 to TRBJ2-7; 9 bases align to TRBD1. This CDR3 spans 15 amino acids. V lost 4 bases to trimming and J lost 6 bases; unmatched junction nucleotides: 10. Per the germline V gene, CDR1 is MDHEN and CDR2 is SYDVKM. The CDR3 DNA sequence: TGTGCCAGCAGTTCAACCGGGACAGGGAATCTCGAGCAGTACGTC. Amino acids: CASSSTGTGNLEQYV.

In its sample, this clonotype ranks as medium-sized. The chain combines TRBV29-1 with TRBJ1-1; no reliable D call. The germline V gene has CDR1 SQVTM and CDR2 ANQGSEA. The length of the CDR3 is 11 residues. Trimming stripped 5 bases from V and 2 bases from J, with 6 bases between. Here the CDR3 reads CSVTPNTEAFF. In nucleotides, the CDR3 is TGCAGCGTTACACCTAACACTGAAGCTTTCTTT.

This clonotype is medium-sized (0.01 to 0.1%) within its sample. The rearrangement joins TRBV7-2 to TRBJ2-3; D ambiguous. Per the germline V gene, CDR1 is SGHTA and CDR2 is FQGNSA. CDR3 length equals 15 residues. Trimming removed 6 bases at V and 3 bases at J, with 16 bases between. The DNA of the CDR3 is TGTGCCAGCAGTTACCCCCTCGGACCTACAGATACGCAGTATTTT. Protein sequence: CASSYPLGPTDTQYF.

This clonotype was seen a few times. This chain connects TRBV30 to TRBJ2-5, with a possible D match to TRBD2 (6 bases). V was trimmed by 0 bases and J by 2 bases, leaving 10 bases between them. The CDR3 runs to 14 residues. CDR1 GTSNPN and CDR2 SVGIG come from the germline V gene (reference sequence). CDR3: CAWSVRAGQETQYF. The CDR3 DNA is TGTGCCTGGAGTGTACGGGCGGGGCAAGAGACCCAGTACTTC.

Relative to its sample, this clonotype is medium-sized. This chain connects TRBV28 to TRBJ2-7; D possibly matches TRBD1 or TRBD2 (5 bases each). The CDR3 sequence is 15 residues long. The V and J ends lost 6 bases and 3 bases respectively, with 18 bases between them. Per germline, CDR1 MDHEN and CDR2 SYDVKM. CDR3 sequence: CASSLFRVGRYEQYF. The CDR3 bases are TGTGCCAGCAGCCTATTTCGGGTGGGACGCTACGAGCAGTACTTC.

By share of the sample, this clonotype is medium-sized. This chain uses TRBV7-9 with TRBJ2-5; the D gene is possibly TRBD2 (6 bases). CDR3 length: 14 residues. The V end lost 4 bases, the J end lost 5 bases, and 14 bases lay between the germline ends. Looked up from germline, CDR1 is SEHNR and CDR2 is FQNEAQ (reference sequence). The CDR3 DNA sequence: TGTGCCAGCAGCTCCGTCGGGGGTACGGAGACCCAGTACTTC. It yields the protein CASSSVGGTETQYF.

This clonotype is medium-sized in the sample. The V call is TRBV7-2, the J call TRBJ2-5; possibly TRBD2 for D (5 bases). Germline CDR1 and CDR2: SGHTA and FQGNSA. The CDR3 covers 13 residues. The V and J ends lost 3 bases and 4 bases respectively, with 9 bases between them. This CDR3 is CASSFREGETQYF. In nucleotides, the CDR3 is TGTGCCAGCAGCTTCCGCGAGGGAGAGACCCAGTACTTC.

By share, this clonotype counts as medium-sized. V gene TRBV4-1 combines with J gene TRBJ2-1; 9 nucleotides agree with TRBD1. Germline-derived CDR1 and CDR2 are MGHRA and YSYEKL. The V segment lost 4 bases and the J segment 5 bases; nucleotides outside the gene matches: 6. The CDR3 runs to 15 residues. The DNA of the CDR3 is TGCGCCAGCAGCCTTATACGGACAGGGGACAATGAGCAGTTCTTC. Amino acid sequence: CASSLIRTGDNEQFF.

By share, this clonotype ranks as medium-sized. CDR3 in amino acids: CASSPPGQNHNEQFF. CDR3 sequence (DNA): TGTGCCAGCAGCCCCCCGGGACAAAACCACAATGAGCAGTTCTTC. The chain carries TRBV14 and TRBJ2-1; a possible D gene is TRBD1 (6 bases). This CDR3 spans 15 amino acids. Germline assignment: CDR1 SGHDN and CDR2 FVKESK. V dropped 4 bases and J dropped 5 bases, with 15 bases sitting between them.

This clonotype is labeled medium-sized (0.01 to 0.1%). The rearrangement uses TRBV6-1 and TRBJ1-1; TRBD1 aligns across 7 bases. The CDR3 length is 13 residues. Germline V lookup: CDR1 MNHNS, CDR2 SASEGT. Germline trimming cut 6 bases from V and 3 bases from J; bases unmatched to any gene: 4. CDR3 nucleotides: TGTGCCAGCAGGACAGGGAGGGACACTGAAGCTTTCTTT. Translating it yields CASRTGRDTEAFF.

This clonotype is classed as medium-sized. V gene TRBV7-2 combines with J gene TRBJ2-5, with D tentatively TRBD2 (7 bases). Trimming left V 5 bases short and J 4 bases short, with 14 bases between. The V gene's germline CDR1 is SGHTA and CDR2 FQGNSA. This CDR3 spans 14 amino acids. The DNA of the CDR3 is TGTGCCAGCAGCCGGGGGGCTAGCGCAGAGACCCAGTACTTC. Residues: CASSRGASAETQYF. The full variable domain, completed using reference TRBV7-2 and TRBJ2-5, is GAGVSQSPSNKVTEKGKDVELRCDPISGHTALYWYRQSLGQGLEFLIYFQGNSAPDKSGLPSDRFSAERTGGSVSTLTIQRTQQEDSAVYLCASSRGASAETQYFGPGTRLLVL.

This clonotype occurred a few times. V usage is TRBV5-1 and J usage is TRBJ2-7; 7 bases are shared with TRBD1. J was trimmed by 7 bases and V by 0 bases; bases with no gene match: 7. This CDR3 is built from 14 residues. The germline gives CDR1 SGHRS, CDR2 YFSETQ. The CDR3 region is CASSLDDRAREQYV. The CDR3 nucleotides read TGCGCCAGCAGCTTGGATGACAGGGCCCGGGAGCAGTACGTC.

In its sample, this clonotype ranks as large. CDR3 nucleotide sequence: TGTGCCAGCAGCTTAGGGCTAAATCAGCCCCAGCATTTT. Translated, it gives CASSLGLNQPQHF. The genes are TRBV7-2 and TRBJ1-5; D is undetermined. Trimming shortened V by 1 base and J by 4 bases, and 5 bases separated the two germline ends. The CDR3 sequence is 13 residues long. Germline loops: CDR1 SGHTA, CDR2 FQGNSA.

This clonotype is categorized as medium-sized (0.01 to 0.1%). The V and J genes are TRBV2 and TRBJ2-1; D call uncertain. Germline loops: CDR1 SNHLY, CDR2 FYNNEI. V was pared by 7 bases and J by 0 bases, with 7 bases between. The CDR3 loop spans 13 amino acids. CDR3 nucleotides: TGTGCCAGCATAGAGAGCTCCTACAATGAGCAGTTCTTC. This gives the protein CASIESSYNEQFF.

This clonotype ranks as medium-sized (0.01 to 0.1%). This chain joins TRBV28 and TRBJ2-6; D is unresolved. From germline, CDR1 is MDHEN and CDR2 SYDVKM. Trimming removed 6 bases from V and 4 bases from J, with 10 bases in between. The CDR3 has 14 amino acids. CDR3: CASSSRPGANVLTF. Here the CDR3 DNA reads TGTGCCAGCAGCTCGCGGCCCGGGGCCAACGTCCTGACTTTC.

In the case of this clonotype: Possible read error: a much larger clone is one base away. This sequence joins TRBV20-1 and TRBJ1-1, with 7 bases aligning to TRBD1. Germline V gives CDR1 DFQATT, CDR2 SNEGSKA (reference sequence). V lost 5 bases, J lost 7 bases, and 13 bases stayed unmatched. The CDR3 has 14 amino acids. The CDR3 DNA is TGCAGTGCTTTTAGACAGGGCAGGGGCAATGAAGCTTTCTTT. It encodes CSAFRQGRGNEAFF.

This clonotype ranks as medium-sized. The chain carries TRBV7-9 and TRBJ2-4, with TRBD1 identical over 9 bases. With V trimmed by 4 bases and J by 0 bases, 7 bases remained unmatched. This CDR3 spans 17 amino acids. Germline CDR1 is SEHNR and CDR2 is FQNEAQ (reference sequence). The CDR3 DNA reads TGTGCCAGCAGCTCGCCGGGACAGGGACTAGCCAAAAACATTCAGTACTTC. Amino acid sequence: CASSSPGQGLAKNIQYF.

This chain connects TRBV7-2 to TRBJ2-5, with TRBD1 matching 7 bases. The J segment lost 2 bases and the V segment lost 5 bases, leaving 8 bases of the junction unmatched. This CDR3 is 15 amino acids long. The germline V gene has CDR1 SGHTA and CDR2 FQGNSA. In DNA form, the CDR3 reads TGTGCCAGCAGCCTGAACGGACAGGTACAAGAGACCCAGTACTTC. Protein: CASSLNGQVQETQYF.

CDR3 amino acids: CATGGGDLTGELFF. The CDR3 coding sequence is TGTGCCACCGGGGGCGGGGATCTCACCGGGGAGCTGTTTTTT. This chain uses TRBV10-3 with TRBJ2-2, with D possibly being TRBD1 or TRBD2 (6 bases each). The germline CDR1 and CDR2 sequences are ENHRY and SYGVKD. Trimming took off 10 bases at V and 4 bases at J, with 16 bases between the two ends. The CDR3 is made up of 14 amino acids.

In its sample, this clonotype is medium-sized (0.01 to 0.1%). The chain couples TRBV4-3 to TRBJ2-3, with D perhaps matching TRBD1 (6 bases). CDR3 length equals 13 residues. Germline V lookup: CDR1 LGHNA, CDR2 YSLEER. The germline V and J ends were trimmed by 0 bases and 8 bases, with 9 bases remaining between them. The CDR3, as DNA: TGCGCCAGCAGCCAAGAGGGGGCCCGTACGCAGTATTTT. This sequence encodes CASSQEGARTQYF.

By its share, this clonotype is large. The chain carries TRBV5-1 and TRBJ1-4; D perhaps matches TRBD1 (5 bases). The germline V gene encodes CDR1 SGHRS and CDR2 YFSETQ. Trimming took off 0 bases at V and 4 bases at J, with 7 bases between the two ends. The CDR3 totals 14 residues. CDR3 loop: CASSLEGINEKLFF. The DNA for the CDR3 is TGCGCCAGCAGCTTGGAGGGGATTAATGAAAAACTGTTTTTT.

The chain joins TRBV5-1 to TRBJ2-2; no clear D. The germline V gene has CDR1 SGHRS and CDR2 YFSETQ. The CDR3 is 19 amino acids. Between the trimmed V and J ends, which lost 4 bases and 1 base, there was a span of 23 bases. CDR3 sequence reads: CASSVGSRSRSWNTGELFF. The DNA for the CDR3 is TGCGCCAGCAGCGTCGGGTCTAGGTCGCGCTCTTGGAACACCGGGGAGCTGTTTTTT. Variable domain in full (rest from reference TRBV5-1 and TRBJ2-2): KAGVTQTPRYLIKTRGQQVTLSCSPISGHRSVSWYQQTPGQGLQFLFEYFSETQRNKGNFPGRFSGRQFSNSRSEMNVSTLELGDSALYLCASSVGSRSRSWNTGELFFGEGSRLTVL.

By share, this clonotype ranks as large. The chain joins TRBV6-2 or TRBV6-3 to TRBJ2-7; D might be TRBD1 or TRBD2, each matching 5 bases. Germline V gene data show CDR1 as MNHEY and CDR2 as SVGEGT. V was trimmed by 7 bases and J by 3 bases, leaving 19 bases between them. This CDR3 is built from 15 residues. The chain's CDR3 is CASTRTGTVIYEQYF. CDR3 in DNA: TGTGCCAGCACCCGTACCGGGACGGTGATCTACGAGCAGTACTTC.

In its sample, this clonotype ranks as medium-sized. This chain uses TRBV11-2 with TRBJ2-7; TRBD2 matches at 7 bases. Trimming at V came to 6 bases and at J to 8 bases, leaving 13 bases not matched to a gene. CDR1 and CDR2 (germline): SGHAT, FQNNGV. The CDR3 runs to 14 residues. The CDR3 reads CASSHHRWGGKQYV. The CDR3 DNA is TGTGCCAGCAGTCATCATCGTTGGGGGGGAAAGCAGTACGTC.